What follows are 5 T cell receptor beta chains derived from one specimen sequenced in a study of T cell responses to AZD1222 COVID-19 vaccine. Sequenced by immunoSEQ multiplex PCR; TCRdb stores in-frame clones only, minus some. The data contain roughly 150,000 clones, about 90% of them singletons. This sample comprised peripheral blood, obtained 28 days after the second AZD1222 dose. The receptors originated from an adult who received the AZD1222 COVID-19 vaccine.

The chain employs TRBV5-1 and TRBJ2-1; D is perhaps TRBD2 (6 bases). Germline values: CDR1 SGHRS, CDR2 YFSETQ. V lost 3 bases and J 9 bases, leaving 16 bases between the germline ends. CDR3 length: 14 residues. CDR3 sequence (DNA): TGCGCCAGCAGCTCCAGACTAGTAGGCGCTGAGCAGTTCTTC. Residues: CASSSRLVGAEQFF.

J is TRBJ1-2 and V is TRBV12-3 or TRBV12-4, with D possibly being TRBD1 (6 bases). The CDR3 is 12 residues long. Trimming shortened V by 7 bases and J by 6 bases, and 12 bases separated the two germline ends. In DNA form, the CDR3 reads TGTGCCAGCAATGTACAGGGAGATGGCTACACCTTC. Translation gives CASNVQGDGYTF.

This clone was seen a few times. The chain uses TRBV6-1 and TRBJ1-4, with TRBD1 as a possible D gene (5 bases). V lost 2 bases, J lost 7 bases, and 11 bases lay in between. This CDR3 comprises 14 residues. The germline gives CDR1 MNHNS, CDR2 SASEGT. The CDR3: CASSEQGHGEKLFF. The CDR3 DNA reads as TGTGCCAGCAGTGAACAGGGTCACGGTGAAAAACTGTTTTTT.

The rearrangement joins TRBV19 to TRBJ2-7; TRBD2 aligns across 12 bases. In germline, CDR1 is LNHDA, CDR2 SQIVND (reference sequence). This CDR3 is 16 amino acids long. Trimming cost V 5 bases and J 4 bases; bases outside gene matches: 9. CDR3 in amino acids: CASSRLAGDPGYEQYF. The CDR3 DNA reads as TGTGCCAGTAGTCGACTAGCGGGAGACCCTGGGTACGAGCAGTACTTC.

The CDR3 sequence: CASSPGTENSPLHF. For the CDR3, the DNA is TGTGCCAGCTCACCAGGGACAGAAAATTCACCCCTCCACTTT. The chain combines TRBV18 with TRBJ1-6, with TRBD1 matching 7 bases. Germline V lookup: CDR1 KGHSH, CDR2 LQKENI. The CDR3 extends over 14 amino acids. The V gene end was trimmed by 2 bases and the J gene end by 7 bases; junction bases not matched to a gene: 2.